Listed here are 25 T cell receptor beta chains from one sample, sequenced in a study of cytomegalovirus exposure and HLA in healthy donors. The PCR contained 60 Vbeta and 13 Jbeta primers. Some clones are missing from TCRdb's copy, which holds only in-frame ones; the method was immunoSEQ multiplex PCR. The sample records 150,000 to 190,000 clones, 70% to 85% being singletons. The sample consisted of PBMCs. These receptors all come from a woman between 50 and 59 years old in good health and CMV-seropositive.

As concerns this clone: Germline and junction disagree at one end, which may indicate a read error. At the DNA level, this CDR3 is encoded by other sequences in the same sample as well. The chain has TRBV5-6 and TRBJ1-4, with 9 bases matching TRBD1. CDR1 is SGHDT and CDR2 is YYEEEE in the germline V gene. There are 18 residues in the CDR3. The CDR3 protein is CASSSVTQGARTNEKLFF. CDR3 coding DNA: TGTGCCAGCAGCTCGGTTACACAGGGGGCGCGGACTAACGAAAAACTGTTTTTT.

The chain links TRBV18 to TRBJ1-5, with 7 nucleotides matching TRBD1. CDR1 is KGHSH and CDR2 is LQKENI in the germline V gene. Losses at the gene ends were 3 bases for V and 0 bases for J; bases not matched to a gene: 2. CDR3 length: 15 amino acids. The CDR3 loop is CASSPQGGSNQPQHF. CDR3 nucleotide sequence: TGTGCCAGCTCACCCCAGGGGGGTAGCAATCAGCCCCAGCATTTT.

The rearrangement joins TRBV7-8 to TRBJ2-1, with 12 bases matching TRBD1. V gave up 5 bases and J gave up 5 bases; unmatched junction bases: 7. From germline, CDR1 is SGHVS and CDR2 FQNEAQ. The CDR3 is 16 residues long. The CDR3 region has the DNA TGTGCCAGCAGCGCACAGGGACAGGGGGCCCACAATGAGCAGTTCTTC. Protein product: CASSAQGQGAHNEQFF.

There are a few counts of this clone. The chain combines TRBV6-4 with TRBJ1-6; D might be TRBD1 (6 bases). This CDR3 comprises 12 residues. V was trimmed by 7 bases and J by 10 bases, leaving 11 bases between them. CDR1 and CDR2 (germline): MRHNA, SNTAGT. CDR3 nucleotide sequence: TGTGCCAGCAACAGGGTAGGGTCACCCCTCCACTTT. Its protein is CASNRVGSPLHF.

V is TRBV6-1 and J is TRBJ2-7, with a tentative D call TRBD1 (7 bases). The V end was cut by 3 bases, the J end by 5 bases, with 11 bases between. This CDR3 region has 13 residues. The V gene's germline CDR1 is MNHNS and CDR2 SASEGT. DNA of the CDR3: TGTGCCAGCAGTGACGGAGGGGGCGACGAGCAGTACTTC. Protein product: CASSDGGGDEQYF.

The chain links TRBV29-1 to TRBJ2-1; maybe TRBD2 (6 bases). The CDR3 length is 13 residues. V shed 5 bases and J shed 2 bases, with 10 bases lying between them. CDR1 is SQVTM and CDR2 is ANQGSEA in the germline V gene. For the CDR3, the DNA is TGCAGCGTTCCGGGGGAAGCCTACAATGAGCAGTTCTTC. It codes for CSVPGEAYNEQFF.

CDR3 sequence reads: CASSVDGRGTEAFF. The CDR3 DNA reads as TGTGCCAGCAGCGTAGACGGCCGGGGGACTGAAGCTTTCTTT. This chain uses TRBV9 with TRBJ1-1; TRBD1 is a possible D gene (5 bases). Germline values: CDR1 SGDLS, CDR2 YYNGEE. The V and J ends lost 0 bases and 5 bases respectively, with 11 bases between them. The CDR3 totals 14 residues.

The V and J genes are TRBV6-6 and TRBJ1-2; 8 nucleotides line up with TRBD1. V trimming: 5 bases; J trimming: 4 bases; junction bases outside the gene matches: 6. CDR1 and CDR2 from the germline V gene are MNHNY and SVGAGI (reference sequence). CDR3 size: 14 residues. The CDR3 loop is CASSPDGTGYGYTF. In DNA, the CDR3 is TGTGCCAGCAGTCCCGATGGGACAGGCTATGGCTACACCTTC.

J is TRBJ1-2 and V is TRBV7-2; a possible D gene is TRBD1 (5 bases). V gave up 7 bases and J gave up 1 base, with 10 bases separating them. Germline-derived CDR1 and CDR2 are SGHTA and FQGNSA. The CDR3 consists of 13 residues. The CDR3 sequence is CASITDINYGYTF. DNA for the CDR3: TGTGCCAGCATTACGGACATTAACTATGGCTACACCTTC.

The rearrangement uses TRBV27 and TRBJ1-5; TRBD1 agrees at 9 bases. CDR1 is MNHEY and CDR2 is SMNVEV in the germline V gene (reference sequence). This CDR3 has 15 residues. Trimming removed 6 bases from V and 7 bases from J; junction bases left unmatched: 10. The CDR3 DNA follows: TGTGCCAGCAGGGCCCAACAGGGGGCGGGGCAGCCCCAGCATTTT. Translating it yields CASRAQQGAGQPQHF.

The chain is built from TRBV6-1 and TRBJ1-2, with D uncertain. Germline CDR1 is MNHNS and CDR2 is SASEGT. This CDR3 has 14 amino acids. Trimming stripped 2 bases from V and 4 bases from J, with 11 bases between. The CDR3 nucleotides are TGTGCCAGCAGTGAACTTAGGAGCCCCTATGGCTACACCTTC. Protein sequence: CASSELRSPYGYTF.

CDR3 residues: CASSDSSGANVLTF. The CDR3 DNA follows: TGTGCCAGCAGTGATAGCTCTGGGGCCAACGTCCTGACTTTC. This sequence joins TRBV2 and TRBJ2-6; D is unclear. Trimming removed 3 bases from V and 0 bases from J, with 3 bases in between. From germline, CDR1 is SNHLY and CDR2 FYNNEI. CDR3 length: 14 amino acids. Drawing the rest from reference TRBV2 and TRBJ2-6, the complete variable domain is EPEVTQTPSHQVTQMGQEVILRCVPISNHLYFYWYRQILGQKVEFLVSFYNNEISEKSEIFDDQFSVERPDGSNFTLKIRSTKLEDSAMYFCASSDSSGANVLTFGAGSRLTVL.

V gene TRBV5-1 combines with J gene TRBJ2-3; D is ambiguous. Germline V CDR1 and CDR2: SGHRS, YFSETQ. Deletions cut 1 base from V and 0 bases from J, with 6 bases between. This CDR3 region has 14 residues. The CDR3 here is CASSLRSSTDTQYF. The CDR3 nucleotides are TGCGCCAGCAGCTTGCGTAGTAGCACAGATACGCAGTATTTT.

The DNA of the CDR3 is TGTGCCAGCTCACCAGGAACGGGGGAGACCCAGTACTTC. Translating it yields CASSPGTGETQYF. The chain is built from TRBV18 and TRBJ2-5; tentatively, D is TRBD2 (5 bases). CDR3 size: 13 residues. Trimming stripped 2 bases from V and 5 bases from J, with 9 bases between. CDR1 is KGHSH and CDR2 is LQKENI in the germline V gene.

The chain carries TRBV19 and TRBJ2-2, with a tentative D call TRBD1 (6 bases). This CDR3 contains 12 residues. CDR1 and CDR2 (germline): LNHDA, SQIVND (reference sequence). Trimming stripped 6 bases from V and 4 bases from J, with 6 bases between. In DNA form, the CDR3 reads TGTGCCAGTAGGGACAGCACCGGGGAGCTGTTTTTT. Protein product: CASRDSTGELFF.

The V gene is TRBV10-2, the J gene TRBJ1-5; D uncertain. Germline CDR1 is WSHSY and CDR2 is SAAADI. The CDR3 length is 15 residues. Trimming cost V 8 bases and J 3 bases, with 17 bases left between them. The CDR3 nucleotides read TGCGCCAGCCAGAAGGATCAGGATTCCAATCAGCCCCAGCATTTT. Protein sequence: CASQKDQDSNQPQHF.

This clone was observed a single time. This CDR3 reads CASSSRDSYNSPLHF. CDR3 coding DNA: TGTGCCAGCAGCTCGAGGGATTCCTATAATTCACCCCTCCACTTT. The rearrangement joins TRBV7-9 to TRBJ1-6; the D is unclear. The CDR3 is 15 amino acids. The V gene's germline CDR1 is SEHNR and CDR2 FQNEAQ (reference sequence). The germline V and J ends were trimmed by 4 bases and 1 base, with 8 bases remaining between them.

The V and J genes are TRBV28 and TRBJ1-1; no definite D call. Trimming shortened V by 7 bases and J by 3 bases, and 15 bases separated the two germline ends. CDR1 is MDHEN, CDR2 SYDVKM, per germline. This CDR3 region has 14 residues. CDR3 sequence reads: CASTDVRLDTEAFF. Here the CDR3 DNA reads TGTGCCAGCACCGATGTACGGTTGGACACTGAAGCTTTCTTT.

CDR3 sequence (DNA): TGTGCCAGCTCACCGACTCTAAGCACAGATACGCAGTATTTT. It translates to CASSPTLSTDTQYF. The chain combines TRBV18 with TRBJ2-3; D is uncertain. V shed 3 bases and J shed 0 bases, with 7 bases lying between them. Germline loops: CDR1 KGHSH, CDR2 LQKENI. The CDR3 length is 14 residues.

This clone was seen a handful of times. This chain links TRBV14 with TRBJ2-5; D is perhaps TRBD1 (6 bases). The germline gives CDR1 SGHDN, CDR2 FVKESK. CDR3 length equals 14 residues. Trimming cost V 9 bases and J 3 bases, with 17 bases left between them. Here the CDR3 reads CASNPGTMKETQYF. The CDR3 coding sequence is TGTGCCAGTAATCCCGGGACAATGAAAGAGACCCAGTACTTC.

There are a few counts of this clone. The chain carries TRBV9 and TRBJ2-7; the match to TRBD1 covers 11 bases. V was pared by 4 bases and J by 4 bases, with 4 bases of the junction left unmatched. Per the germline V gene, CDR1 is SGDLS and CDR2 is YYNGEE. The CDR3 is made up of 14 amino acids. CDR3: CASSNRDRGYEQYF. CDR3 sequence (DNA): TGTGCCAGCAGCAACCGGGACAGGGGGTACGAGCAGTACTTC. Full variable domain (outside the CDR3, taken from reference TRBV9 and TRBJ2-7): DSGVTQTPKHLITATGQRVTLRCSPRSGDLSVYWYQQSLDQGLQFLIQYYNGEERAKGNILERFSAQQFPDLHSELNLSSLELGDSALYFCASSNRDRGYEQYFGPGTRLTVT.

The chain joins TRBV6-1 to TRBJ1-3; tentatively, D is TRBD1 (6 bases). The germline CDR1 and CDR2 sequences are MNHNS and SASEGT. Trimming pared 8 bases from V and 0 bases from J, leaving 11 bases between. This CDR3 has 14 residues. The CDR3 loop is CASQGPSSGNTIYF. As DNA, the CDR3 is TGTGCCAGCCAGGGGCCCAGCTCTGGAAACACCATATATTTT.

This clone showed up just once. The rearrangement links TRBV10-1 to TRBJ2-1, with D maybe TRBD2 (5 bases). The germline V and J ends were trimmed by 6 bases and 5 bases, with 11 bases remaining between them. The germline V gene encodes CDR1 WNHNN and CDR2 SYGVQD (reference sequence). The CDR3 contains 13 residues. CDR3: CASSPAGDNEQFF. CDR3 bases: TGCGCCAGCAGCCCCGCCGGGGACAATGAGCAGTTCTTC.

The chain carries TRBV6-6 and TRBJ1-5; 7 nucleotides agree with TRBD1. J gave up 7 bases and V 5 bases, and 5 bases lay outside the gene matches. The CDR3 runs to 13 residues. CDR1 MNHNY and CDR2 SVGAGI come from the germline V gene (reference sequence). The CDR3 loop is CASSETGRQPQHF. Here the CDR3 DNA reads TGTGCCAGCAGTGAGACAGGGAGACAGCCCCAGCATTTT.

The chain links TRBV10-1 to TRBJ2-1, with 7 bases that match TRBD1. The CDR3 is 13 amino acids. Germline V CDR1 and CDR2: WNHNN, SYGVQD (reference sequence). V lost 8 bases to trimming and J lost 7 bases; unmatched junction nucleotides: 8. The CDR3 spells CASGKTGRNEQFF. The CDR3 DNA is TGCGCCAGCGGGAAGACAGGGCGAAATGAGCAGTTCTTC.